The TCR beta chain under discussion was sequenced for a study of metastatic and nonmetastatic thyroid tumors. Overall study context: Comparison of repertoires was carried out across blood and tumor or nodule tissue from malignant and benign thyroid patients. Findings of the study overall: In blood and tumor, TCR beta diversity was reportedly significantly higher in malignant thyroid tumors than in benign nodules.

As handled by the study authors: Researchers built a distant-metastasis classifier for papillary thyroid cancer that drew on CDR3 differences across clinicopathological groups. TCRdb called clones again from the PCR reads with MiXCR. The V and J calls were determined by TCRdb, not by the authors. The sample lists 25,000 to 35,000 clones; about 3.9% were seen once. CDR1 is MRHNA, CDR2 SNTAGT, per germline. V was cut by 9 bases and J by 0 bases, with 14 bases left in between. CDR3 size: 14 residues. This clone was found a few times. As yet, its antigen is unknown. Ahead of thyroid surgery, no patient had received treatment of any kind.

Sequenced material: blood. The sequence came from a female donor with papillary thyroid cancer or a benign thyroid nodule (not recorded which). Some clones in this sample may be carry-over from other donors' samples. The chain recombines TRBV6-4 with TRBJ1-1; D uncertain. CDR3 nucleotide sequence: TGTGCCAGTAGACCACAGTCGATGAACACTGAAGCTTTCTTT. It yields the protein CASRPQSMNTEAFF.